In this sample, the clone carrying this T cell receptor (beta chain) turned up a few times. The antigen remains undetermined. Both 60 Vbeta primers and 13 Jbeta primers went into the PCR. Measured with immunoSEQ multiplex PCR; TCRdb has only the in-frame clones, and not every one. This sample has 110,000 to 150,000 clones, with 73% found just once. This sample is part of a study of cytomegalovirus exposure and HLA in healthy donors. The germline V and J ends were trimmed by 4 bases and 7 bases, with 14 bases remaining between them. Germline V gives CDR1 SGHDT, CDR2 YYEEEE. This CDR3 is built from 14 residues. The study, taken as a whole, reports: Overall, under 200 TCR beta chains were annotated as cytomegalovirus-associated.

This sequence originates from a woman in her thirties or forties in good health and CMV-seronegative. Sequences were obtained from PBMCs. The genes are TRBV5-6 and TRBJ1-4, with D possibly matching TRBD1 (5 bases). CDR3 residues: CASSLAGHGEKLFF. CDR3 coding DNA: TGTGCCAGCAGCCTAGCGGGGCACGGTGAAAAACTGTTTTTT.